The clone carrying this T cell receptor beta chain is a singleton in its sample. Its antigen is still unknown. The data were taken from a study of blood T cells in healthy people across ages. Study-wide findings and caveats: Comparison with aged donors showed that long-lived donors had more naive CD4+ cells and higher diversity.

The sample, around 10 milliliters of peripheral blood, was drawn from each donor. The amount of total RNA extracted per sample was at least 5.5 micrograms. The CDR3 consists of 16 residues. The J segment lost 1 base and the V segment lost 4 bases, leaving 4 bases of the junction unmatched. Germline CDR1 and CDR2: SEHNR and FQNEAQ (reference sequence). A second about 6 to 12 cycle PCR used barcoded and J-beta primers. TCRdb fed the 5' RACE reads into MiXCR, producing one record per CDR3 protein. The sample lists about 830,000 distinct CDR3 sequences, roughly 60% occurring once. Sequenced: blood. V usage is TRBV7-9 and J usage is TRBJ2-7; 13 bases align to TRBD2. The sequence came from a young man in good health. CDR3 sequence: CASSSGTSGVSYEQYF. Here the CDR3 DNA reads TGTGCCAGCAGCTCAGGGACTAGCGGGGTTTCCTACGAGCAGTACTTC.